This entry lists 5 T cell receptor beta chains sequenced from one sample in a study of TIL therapy for anti-PD-1-resistant metastatic lung cancer. Time point denoted: pre-treatment sample, taken before nivolumab and TIL therapy. Most excised metastases sampled were pleural nodules or supraclavicular lymph nodes. The immunoSEQ assay was v3. The repertoire was sequenced with immunoSEQ multiplex PCR; TCRdb's copy has only in-frame clones and lacks some. Found here are tens of thousands of clones, approximately 77% of them singletons; the top ten hold less than 8.5%. Specimen: tumor tissue, collected at baseline. The receptors were gathered from a person between 25 and 80 years old with non-small cell lung cancer.

The chain recombines TRBV30 with TRBJ2-7; no clear D. V lost 2 bases to trimming and J lost 5 bases, with 4 bases between them. Germline assignment: CDR1 GTSNPN and CDR2 SVGIG (reference sequence). The CDR3 has 10 amino acids. CDR3 loop: CAWSYDEQYF. The CDR3 nucleotides read TGTGCCTGGAGTTATGACGAGCAGTACTTC.

This chain links TRBV19 with TRBJ1-1; D gene ambiguous. The CDR3 is 12 amino acids. Germline V gives CDR1 LNHDA, CDR2 SQIVND (reference sequence). V shed 5 bases and J shed 6 bases, with 10 bases lying between them. This CDR3 is CASSRIPAEAFF. In DNA form, the CDR3 reads TGTGCCAGTAGTCGGATTCCGGCTGAAGCTTTCTTT.

This chain connects TRBV2 to TRBJ1-5; D remains ambiguous. V lost 3 bases to trimming and J lost 1 base, with 4 bases between them. The CDR3 is 13 residues long. The germline gives CDR1 SNHLY, CDR2 FYNNEI. The CDR3 region has the DNA TGTGCCAGCAGTGAGGGGAGCAATCAGCCCCAGCATTTT. This translates into CASSEGSNQPQHF. The whole variable domain, remainder taken from reference TRBV2 and TRBJ1-5, is EPEVTQTPSHQVTQMGQEVILRCVPISNHLYFYWYRQILGQKVEFLVSFYNNEISEKSEIFDDQFSVERPDGSNFTLKIRSTKLEDSAMYFCASSEGSNQPQHFGDGTRLSIL.

V usage is TRBV4-1 and J usage is TRBJ2-1, with TRBD1 identical over 10 bases. This CDR3 has 18 amino acids. The junction had 11 bases not matched to a gene; V was cut back by 1 base and J by 5 bases. Germline V CDR1 and CDR2: MGHRA, YSYEKL. This CDR3 reads CASSQVIERTGGHNEQFF. As DNA, the CDR3 is TGCGCCAGCAGCCAAGTAATTGAGAGGACAGGGGGGCACAATGAGCAGTTCTTC.

The V and J genes are TRBV11-2 and TRBJ2-3; 8 bases agree with TRBD2. The CDR3 has 17 amino acids. CDR1 and CDR2 (germline): SGHAT, FQNNGV. Trimming at V came to 4 bases and at J to 6 bases, leaving 15 bases not matched to a gene. Here the CDR3 reads CASSSHAAGATRDTQYF. CDR3 sequence (DNA): TGTGCCAGCAGCTCCCATGCAGCGGGGGCCACGAGGGATACGCAGTATTTT.